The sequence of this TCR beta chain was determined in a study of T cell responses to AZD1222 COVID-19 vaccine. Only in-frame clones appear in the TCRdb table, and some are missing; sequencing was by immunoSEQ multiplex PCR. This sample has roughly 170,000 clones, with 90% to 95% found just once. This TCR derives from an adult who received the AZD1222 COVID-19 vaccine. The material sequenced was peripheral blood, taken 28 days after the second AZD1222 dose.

Written as DNA, the CDR3 is TGTGCCAGCAGCTTACCAACGAGGACAGGGAATAGCTCCTACAATGAGCAGTTCTTC. Its translation is CASSLPTRTGNSSYNEQFF. The chain is built from TRBV7-4 and TRBJ2-1, with 8 bases that match TRBD1. The germline V gene has CDR1 SGHVT and CDR2 SQSDAQ. The CDR3 loop spans 19 amino acids. V was pared by 2 bases and J by 0 bases, with 12 bases of the junction left unmatched. The whole variable domain, filled in from reference TRBV7-4 and TRBJ2-1, reads GAGVSQSPRYKVAKRGRDVALRCDSISGHVTLYWYRQTLGQGSEVLTYSQSDAQRDKSGRPSGRFSAERPERSVSTLKIQRTEQGDSAVYLCASSLPTRTGNSSYNEQFFGPGTRLTVL.